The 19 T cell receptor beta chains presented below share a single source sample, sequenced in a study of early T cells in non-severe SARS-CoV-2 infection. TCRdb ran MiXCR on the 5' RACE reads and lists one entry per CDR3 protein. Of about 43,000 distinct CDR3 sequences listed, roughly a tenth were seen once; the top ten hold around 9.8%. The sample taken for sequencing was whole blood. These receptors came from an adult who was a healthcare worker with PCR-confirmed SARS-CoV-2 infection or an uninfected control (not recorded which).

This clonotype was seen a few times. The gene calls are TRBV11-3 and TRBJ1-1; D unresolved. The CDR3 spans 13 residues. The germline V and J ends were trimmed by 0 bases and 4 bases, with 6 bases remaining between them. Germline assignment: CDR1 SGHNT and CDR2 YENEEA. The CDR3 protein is CASSLDGTTEAFF. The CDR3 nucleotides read TGTGCCAGCAGCTTAGATGGCACCACTGAAGCTTTCTTT.

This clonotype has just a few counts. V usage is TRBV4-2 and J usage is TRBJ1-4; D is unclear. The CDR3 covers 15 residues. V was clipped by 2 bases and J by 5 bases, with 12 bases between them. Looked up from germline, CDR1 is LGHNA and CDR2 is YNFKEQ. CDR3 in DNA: TGTGCCAGCAGCCAACAAGCGCGCGCGAATGAAAAACTGTTTTTT. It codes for CASSQQARANEKLFF.

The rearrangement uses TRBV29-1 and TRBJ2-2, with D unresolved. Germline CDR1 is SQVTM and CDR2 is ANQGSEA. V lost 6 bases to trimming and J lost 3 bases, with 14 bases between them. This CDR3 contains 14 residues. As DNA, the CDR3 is TGCAGCGTGACCCTCCTCCGGGACACCGGGGAGCTGTTTTTT. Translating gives CSVTLLRDTGELFF.

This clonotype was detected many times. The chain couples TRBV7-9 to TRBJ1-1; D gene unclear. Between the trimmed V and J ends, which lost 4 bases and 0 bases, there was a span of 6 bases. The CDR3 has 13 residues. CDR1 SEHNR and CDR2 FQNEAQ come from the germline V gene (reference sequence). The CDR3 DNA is TGTGCCAGCAGCTACCGACTGAACACTGAAGCTTTCTTT. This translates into CASSYRLNTEAFF.

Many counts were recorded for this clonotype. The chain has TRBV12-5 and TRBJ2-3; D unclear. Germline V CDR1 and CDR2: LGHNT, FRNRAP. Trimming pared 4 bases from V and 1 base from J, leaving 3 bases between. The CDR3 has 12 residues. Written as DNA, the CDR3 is TGTGCTAGTGGTTCCCGCACAGATACGCAGTATTTT. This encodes CASGSRTDTQYF.

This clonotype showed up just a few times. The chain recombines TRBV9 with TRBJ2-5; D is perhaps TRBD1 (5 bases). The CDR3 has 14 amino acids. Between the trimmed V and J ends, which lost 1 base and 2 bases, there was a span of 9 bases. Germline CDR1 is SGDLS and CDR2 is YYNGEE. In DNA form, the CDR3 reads TGTGCCAGCAGCGTAAGGCCAGGGCAAGAGACCCAGTACTTC. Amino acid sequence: CASSVRPGQETQYF.

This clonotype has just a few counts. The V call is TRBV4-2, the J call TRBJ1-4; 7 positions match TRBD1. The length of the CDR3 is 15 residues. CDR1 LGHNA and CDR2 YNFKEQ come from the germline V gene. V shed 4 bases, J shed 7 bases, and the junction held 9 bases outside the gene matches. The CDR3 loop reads CASSREGQSLEKLFF. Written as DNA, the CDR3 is TGTGCCAGCAGCCGAGAGGGACAGAGCCTTGAAAAACTGTTTTTT.

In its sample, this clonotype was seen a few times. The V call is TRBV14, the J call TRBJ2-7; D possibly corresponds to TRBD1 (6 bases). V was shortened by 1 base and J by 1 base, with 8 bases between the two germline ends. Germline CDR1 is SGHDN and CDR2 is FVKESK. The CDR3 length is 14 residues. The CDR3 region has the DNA TGTGCCAGCAGCCAAGGGACAGCGTCCTACGAGCAGTACTTC. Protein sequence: CASSQGTASYEQYF.

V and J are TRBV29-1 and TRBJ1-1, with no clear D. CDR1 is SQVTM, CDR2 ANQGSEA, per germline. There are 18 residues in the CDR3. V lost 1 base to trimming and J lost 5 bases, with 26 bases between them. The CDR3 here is CSVEVQRAGLSFVTEAFF. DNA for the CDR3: TGCAGCGTTGAAGTACAACGGGCAGGTTTATCTTTCGTTACTGAAGCTTTCTTT.

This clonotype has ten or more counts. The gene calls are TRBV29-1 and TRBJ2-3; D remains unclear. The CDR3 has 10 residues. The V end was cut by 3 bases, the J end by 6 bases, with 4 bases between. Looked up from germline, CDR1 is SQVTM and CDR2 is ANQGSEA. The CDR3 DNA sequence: TGCAGCGTTGAGGGGGATACGCAGTATTTT. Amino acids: CSVEGDTQYF.

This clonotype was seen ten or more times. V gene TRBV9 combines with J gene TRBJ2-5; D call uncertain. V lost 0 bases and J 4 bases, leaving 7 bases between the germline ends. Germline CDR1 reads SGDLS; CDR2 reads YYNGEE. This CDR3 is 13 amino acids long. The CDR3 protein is CASSVVLGETQYF. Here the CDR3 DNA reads TGTGCCAGCAGCGTAGTTTTAGGAGAGACCCAGTACTTC.

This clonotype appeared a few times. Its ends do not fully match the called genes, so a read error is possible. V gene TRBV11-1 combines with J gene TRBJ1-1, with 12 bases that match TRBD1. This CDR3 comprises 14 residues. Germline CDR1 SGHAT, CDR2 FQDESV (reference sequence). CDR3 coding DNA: TGTGCCAGCAGCTCTTACGCCGGGACAGGGGGCGCCTCCTTT. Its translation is CASSSYAGTGGASF.

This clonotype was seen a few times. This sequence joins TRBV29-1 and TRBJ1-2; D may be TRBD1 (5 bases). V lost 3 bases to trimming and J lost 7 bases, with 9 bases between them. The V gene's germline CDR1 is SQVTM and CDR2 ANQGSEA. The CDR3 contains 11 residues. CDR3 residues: CSVEGGFGYTF. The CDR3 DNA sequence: TGCAGCGTTGAGGGGGGATTTGGCTACACCTTC.

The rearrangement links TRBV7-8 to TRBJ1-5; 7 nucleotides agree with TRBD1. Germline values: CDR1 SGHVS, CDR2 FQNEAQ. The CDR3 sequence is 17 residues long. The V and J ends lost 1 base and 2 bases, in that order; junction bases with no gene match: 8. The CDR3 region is CASSLVSTGTGNQPQHF. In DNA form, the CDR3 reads TGTGCCAGCAGCTTAGTCTCTACAGGGACAGGCAATCAGCCCCAGCATTTT.

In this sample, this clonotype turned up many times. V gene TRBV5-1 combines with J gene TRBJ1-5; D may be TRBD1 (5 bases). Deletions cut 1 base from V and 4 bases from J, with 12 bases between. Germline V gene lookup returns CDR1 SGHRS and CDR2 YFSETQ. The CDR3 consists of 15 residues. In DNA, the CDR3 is TGCGCCAGCAGCTTGTGGGGGGATGGAAATCAGCCCCAGCATTTT. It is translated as CASSLWGDGNQPQHF.

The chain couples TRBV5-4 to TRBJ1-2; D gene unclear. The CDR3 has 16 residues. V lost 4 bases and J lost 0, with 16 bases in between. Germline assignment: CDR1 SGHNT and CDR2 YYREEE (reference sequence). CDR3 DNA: TGTGCCAGCAGCCCTCCGGGTAGAGTAGCTAACTATGGCTACACCTTC. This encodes CASSPPGRVANYGYTF.

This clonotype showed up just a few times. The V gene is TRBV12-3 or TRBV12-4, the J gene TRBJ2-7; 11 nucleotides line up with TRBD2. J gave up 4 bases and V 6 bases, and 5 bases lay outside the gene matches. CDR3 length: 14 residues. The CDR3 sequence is CASRASGGLYEQYF. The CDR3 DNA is TGTGCCAGCAGGGCTAGCGGGGGGTTGTACGAGCAGTACTTC.

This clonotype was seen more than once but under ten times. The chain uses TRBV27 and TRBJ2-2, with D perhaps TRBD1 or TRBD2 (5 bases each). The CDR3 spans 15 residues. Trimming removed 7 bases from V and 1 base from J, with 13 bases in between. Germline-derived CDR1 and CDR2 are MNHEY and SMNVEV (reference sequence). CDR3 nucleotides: TGTGCCAGCAAGAGGGGCGCGGAGAACACCGGGGAGCTGTTTTTT. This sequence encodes CASKRGAENTGELFF.

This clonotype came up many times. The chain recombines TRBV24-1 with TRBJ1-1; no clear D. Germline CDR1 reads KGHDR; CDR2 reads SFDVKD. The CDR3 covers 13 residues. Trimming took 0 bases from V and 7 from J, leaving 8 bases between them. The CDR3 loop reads CATSDLSEGEAFF. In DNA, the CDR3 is TGTGCCACCAGTGATTTGTCTGAGGGTGAAGCTTTCTTT.